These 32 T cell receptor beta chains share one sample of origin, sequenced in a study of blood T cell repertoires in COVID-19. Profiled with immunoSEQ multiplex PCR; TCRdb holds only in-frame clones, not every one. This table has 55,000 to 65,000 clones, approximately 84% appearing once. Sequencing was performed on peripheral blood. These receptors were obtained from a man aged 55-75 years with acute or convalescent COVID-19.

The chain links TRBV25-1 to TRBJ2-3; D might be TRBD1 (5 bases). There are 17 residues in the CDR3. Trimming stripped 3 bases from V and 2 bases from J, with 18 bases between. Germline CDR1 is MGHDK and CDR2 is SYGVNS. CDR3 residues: CASSDPARGSTTDTQYF. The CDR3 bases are TGTGCCAGCAGTGACCCCGCTAGGGGTTCCACCACAGATACGCAGTATTTT.

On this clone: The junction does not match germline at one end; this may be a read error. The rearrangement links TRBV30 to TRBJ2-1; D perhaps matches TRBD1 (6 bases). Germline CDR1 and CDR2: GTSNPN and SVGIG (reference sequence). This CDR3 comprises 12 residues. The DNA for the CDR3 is TGTGTCTGGAGAAGTGGGACAAATGAGCAGTTCTTC. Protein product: CVWRSGTNEQFF.

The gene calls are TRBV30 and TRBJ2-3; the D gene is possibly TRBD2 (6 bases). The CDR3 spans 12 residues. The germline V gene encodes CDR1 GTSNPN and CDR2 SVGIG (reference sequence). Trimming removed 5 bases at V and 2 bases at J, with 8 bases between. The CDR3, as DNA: TGTGCCTGGGGGACTGCCACAGATACGCAGTATTTT. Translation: CAWGTATDTQYF.

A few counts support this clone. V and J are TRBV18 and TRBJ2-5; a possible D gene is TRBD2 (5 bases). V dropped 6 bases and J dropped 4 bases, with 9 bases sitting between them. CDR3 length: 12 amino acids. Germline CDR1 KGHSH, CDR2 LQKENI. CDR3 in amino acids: CASSPAGETQYF. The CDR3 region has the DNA TGTGCCAGCTCCCCCGCGGGAGAGACCCAGTACTTC.

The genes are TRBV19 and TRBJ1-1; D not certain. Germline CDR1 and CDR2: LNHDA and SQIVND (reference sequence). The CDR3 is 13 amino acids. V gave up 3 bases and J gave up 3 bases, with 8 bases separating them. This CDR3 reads CASSIKADTEAFF. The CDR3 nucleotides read TGTGCCAGTAGTATTAAAGCCGACACTGAAGCTTTCTTT.

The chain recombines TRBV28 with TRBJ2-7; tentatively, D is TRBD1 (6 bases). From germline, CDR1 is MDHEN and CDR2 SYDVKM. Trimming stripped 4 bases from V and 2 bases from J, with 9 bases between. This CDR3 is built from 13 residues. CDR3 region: CASSSRTAYEQYF. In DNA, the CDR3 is TGTGCCAGCAGTTCCCGGACAGCCTACGAGCAGTACTTC.

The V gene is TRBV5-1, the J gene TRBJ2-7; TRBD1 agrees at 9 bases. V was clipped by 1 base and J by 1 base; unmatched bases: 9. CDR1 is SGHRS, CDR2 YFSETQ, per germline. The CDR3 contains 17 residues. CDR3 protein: CASSLRLGTGTSYEQYF. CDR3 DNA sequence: TGCGCCAGCAGCTTGCGCTTGGGGACAGGGACTTCCTACGAGCAGTACTTC.

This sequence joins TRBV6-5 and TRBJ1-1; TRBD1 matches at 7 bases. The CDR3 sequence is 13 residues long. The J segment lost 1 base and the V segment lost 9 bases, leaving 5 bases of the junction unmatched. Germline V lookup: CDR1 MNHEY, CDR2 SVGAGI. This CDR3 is CASIGQANTEAFF. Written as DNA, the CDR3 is TGTGCCAGTATAGGACAGGCGAACACTGAAGCTTTCTTT.

In DNA, the CDR3 is TGTGCCAGCCTGGGACTAGCGGGCACAGATACGCAGTATTTT. Translating gives CASLGLAGTDTQYF. The chain joins TRBV7-9 to TRBJ2-3; 11 positions agree with TRBD2. J was trimmed by 1 base and V by 8 bases; bases with no gene match: 2. Germline V gene sequence: CDR1 SEHNR, CDR2 FQNEAQ (reference sequence). This CDR3 spans 14 amino acids.

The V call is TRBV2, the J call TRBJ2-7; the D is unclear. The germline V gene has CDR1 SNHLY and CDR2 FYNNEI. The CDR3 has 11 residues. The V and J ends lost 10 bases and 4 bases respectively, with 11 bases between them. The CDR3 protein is CATTSEYEQYF. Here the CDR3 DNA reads TGTGCCACTACCTCGGAGTACGAGCAGTACTTC.

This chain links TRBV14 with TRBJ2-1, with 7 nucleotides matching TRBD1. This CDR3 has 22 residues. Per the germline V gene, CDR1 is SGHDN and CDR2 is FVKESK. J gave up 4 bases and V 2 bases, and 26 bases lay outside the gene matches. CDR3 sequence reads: CASSQKPTGTASLAVQYNEQFF. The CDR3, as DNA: TGTGCCAGCAGCCAAAAGCCGACCGGGACAGCCTCCCTCGCTGTACAATACAATGAGCAGTTCTTC.

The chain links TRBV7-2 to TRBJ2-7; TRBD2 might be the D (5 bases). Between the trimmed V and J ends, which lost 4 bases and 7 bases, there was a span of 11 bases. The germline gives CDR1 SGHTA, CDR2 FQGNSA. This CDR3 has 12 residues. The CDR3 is CASSSLLEEQYF. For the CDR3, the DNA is TGTGCCAGCAGCTCGCTACTAGAAGAGCAGTACTTC.

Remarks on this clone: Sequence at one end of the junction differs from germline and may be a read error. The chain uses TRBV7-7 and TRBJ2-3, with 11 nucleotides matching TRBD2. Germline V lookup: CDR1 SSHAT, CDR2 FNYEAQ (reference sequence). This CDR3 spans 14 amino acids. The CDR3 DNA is TGTGCTAGCAGTAGCGGGGGGGCTGTAGATACGCAGTATTTT. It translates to CASSSGGAVDTQYF.

CDR3 protein: CASSRDRGVADTQYF. The CDR3 bases are TGTGCCAGCAGCCGGGACAGGGGGGTCGCAGATACGCAGTATTTT. This rearrangement joins TRBV5-6 to TRBJ2-3, with 11 bases identical to TRBD1. The CDR3 sequence is 15 residues long. CDR1 SGHDT and CDR2 YYEEEE come from the germline V gene. Trimming cost V 4 bases and J 4 bases; bases outside gene matches: 5. Supplemented by reference TRBV5-6 and TRBJ2-3, the full variable domain reads DAGVTQSPTHLIKTRGQQVTLRCSPKSGHDTVSWYQQALGQGPQFIFQYYEEEERQRGNFPDRFSGHQFPNYSSELNVNALLLGDSALYLCASSRDRGVADTQYFGPGTRLTVL.

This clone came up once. CDR3 bases: TGTGCCAGCAGCTTAGGGGACAGTCAGCCCCAGCATTTT. Protein: CASSLGDSQPQHF. The V gene is TRBV7-2, the J gene TRBJ1-5; 7 bases align to TRBD1. The CDR3 is made up of 13 amino acids. The J segment lost 6 bases and the V segment lost 1 base, leaving 0 bases of the junction unmatched. Germline CDR1 reads SGHTA; CDR2 reads FQGNSA.

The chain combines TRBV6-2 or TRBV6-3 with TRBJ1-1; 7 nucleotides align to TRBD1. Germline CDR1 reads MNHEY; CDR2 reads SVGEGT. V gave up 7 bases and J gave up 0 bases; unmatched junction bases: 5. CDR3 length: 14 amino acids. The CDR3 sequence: CASTPDRVNTEAFF. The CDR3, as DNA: TGTGCCAGCACCCCCGACAGGGTGAACACTGAAGCTTTCTTT.

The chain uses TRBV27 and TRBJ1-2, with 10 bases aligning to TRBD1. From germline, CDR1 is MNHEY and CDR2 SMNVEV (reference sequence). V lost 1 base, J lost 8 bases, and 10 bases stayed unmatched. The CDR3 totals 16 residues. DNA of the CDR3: TGTGCCAGCAGTTTATGGGGACAGGGGATGATAGGGGGCTACACCTTC. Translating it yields CASSLWGQGMIGGYTF.

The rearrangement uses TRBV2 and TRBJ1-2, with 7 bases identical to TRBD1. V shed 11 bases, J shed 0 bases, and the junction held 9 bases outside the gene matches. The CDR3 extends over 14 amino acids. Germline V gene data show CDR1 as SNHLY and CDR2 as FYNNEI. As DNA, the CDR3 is TGTGCCGGGAGAAGACAGGGCGCTAACTATGGCTACACCTTC. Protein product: CAGRRQGANYGYTF.

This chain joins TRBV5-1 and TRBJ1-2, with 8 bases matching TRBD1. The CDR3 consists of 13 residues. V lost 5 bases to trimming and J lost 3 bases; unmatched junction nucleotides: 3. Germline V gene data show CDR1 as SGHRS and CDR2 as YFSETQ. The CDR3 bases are TGCGCCAGCAGATTGACAGGGGACTATGGCTACACCTTC. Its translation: CASRLTGDYGYTF. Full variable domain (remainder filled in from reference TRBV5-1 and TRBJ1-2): KAGVTQTPRYLIKTRGQQVTLSCSPISGHRSVSWYQQTPGQGLQFLFEYFSETQRNKGNFPGRFSGRQFSNSRSEMNVSTLELGDSALYLCASRLTGDYGYTFGSGTRLTVV.

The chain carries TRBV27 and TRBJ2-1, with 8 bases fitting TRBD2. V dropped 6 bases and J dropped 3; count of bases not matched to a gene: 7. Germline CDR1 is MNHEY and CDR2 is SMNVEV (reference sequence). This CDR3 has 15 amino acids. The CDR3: CASSFAGGVYNEQFF. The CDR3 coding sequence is TGTGCCAGCAGCTTCGCGGGAGGAGTCTACAATGAGCAGTTCTTC.

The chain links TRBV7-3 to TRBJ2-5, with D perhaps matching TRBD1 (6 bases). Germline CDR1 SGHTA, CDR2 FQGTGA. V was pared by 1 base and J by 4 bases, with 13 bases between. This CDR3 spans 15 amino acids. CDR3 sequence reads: CASSLRQGKVETQYF. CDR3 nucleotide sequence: TGTGCCAGCAGCTTAAGGCAGGGGAAAGTAGAGACCCAGTACTTC.

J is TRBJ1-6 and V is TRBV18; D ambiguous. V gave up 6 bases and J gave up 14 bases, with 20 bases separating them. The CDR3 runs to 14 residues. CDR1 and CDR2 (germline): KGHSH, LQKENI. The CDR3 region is CASSKTGSIQTLHF. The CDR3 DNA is TGTGCCAGCTCGAAGACGGGATCAATTCAGACCCTCCACTTT.

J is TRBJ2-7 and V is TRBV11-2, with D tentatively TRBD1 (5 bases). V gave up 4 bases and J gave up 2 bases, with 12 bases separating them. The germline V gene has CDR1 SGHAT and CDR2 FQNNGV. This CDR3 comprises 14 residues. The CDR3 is CASSSQGAPYEQYF. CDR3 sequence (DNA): TGTGCCAGCAGCTCTCAAGGGGCCCCCTACGAGCAGTACTTC.

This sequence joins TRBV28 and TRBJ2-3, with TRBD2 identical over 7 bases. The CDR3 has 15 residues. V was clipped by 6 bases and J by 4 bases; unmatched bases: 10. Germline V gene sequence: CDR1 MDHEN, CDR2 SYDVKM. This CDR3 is CASRGGAGSPDTQYF. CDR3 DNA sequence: TGTGCCAGCAGGGGAGGGGCAGGGAGTCCAGATACGCAGTATTTT.

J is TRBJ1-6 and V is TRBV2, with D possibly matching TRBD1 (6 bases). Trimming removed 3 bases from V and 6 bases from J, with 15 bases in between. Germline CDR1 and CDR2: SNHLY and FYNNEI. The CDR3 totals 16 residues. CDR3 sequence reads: CASSEDQGKANSPLHF. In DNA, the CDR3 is TGTGCCAGCAGTGAGGATCAGGGGAAAGCTAATTCACCCCTCCACTTT.

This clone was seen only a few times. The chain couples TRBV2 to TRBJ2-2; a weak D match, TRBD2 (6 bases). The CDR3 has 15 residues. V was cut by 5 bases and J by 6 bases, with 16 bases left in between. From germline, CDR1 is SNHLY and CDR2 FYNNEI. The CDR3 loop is CASSLRGSRAGELFF. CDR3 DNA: TGTGCCAGCAGTCTACGGGGGTCAAGGGCCGGGGAGCTGTTTTTT. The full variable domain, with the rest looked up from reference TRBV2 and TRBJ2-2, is EPEVTQTPSHQVTQMGQEVILRCVPISNHLYFYWYRQILGQKVEFLVSFYNNEISEKSEIFDDQFSVERPDGSNFTLKIRSTKLEDSAMYFCASSLRGSRAGELFFGEGSRLTVL.

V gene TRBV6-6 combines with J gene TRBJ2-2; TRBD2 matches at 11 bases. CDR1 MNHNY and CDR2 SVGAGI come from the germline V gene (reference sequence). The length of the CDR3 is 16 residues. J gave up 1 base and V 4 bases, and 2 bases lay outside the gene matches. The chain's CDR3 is CASSFLAGGNTGELFF. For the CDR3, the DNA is TGTGCCAGCAGTTTCCTAGCGGGGGGGAACACCGGGGAGCTGTTTTTT.

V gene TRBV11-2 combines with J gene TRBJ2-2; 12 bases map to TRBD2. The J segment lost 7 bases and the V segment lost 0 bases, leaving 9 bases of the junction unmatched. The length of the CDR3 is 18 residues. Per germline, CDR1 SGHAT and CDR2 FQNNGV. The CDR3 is CASSLDPLAGGRGGELFF. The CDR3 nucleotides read TGTGCCAGCAGCTTAGATCCACTAGCGGGGGGAAGAGGCGGGGAGCTGTTTTTT. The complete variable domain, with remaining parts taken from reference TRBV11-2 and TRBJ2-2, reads EAGVAQSPRYKIIEKRQSVAFWCNPISGHATLYWYQQILGQGPKLLIQFQNNGVVDDSQLPKDRFSAERLKGVDSTLKIQPAKLEDSAVYLCASSLDPLAGGRGGELFFGEGSRLTVL.

The CDR3 bases are TGTGCCAGTAGTATACCCGGACTAGGGGGCACAGATACGCAGTATTTT. The encoded protein is CASSIPGLGGTDTQYF. The chain is built from TRBV19 and TRBJ2-3, with 7 bases fitting TRBD2. CDR1 is LNHDA, CDR2 SQIVND, per germline (reference sequence). V shed 2 bases, J shed 1 base, and the junction held 6 bases outside the gene matches. The CDR3 has 16 amino acids.

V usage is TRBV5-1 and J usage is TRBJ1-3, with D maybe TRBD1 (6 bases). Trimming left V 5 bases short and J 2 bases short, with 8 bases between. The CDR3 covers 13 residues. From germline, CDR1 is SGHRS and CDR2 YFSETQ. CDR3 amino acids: CASRSGAGNTIYF. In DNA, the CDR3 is TGCGCCAGCAGGTCAGGGGCTGGAAACACCATATATTTT.

As DNA, the CDR3 is TGCGCCAGCAAGGACGGTCGGGGCTCTGGAAACACCATATATTTT. Translated: CASKDGRGSGNTIYF. The chain links TRBV5-1 to TRBJ1-3; unclear D gene. Germline loops: CDR1 SGHRS, CDR2 YFSETQ. The CDR3 extends over 15 amino acids. V was clipped by 6 bases and J by 0 bases, with 13 bases between them. The full variable domain, rest sourced from reference TRBV5-1 and TRBJ1-3, is KAGVTQTPRYLIKTRGQQVTLSCSPISGHRSVSWYQQTPGQGLQFLFEYFSETQRNKGNFPGRFSGRQFSNSRSEMNVSTLELGDSALYLCASKDGRGSGNTIYFGEGSWLTVV.

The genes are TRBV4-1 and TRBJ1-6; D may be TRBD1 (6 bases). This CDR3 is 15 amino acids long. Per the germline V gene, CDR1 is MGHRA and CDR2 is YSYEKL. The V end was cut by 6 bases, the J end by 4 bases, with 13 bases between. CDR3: CASRTSGQYNSPLHF. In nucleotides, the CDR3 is TGCGCCAGCAGGACCTCGGGACAATATAATTCACCCCTCCACTTT.